This record looks at one T cell receptor (beta chain) sequence and its context. The sample holds other DNA sequences that translate to the same CDR3. The sample comes from a study of blood T cell repertoires in COVID-19. Study information: COVID-19 samples, acute and convalescent, were from the United States, Italy and Spain.

The data were produced by immunoSEQ multiplex PCR, yet TCRdb's version contains in-frame clones alone and is incomplete. The sample lists about 110,000 clones; approximately 79% were seen once. This CDR3 has 11 residues. Per germline, CDR1 DFQATT and CDR2 SNEGSKA (reference sequence). V was cut by 3 bases and J by 4 bases, with 7 bases left in between. This receptor was identified in a woman aged 80 or over with active or convalescent COVID-19. Sequencing was done on a sample of peripheral blood. The genes are TRBV20-1 and TRBJ2-7; D gene uncertain. The CDR3 nucleotides read TGCAGTGCTAGTCGTCAGTACGAGCAGTACTTC. This sequence encodes CSASRQYEQYF.